Detailed here is one T cell receptor (beta chain). This entry comes from a study of blood T cell repertoires in COVID-19. TCRdb's copy holds only in-frame clones and misses some; the assay was immunoSEQ multiplex PCR. The table shows under 250,000 clones, with around 85% occurring only once. CDR1 is MNHEY, CDR2 SMNVEV, per germline (reference sequence). The CDR3 contains 13 residues. Deletions cut 2 bases from V and 1 base from J, with 5 bases between. The V gene is TRBV27, the J gene TRBJ2-5, with D perhaps matching TRBD2 (5 bases). The TCR originated in a middle-aged man with acute or convalescent COVID-19. Input material: peripheral blood. This CDR3 is CASSLEGQETQYF. CDR3 nucleotide sequence: TGTGCCAGCAGTTTAGAGGGCCAAGAGACCCAGTACTTC.